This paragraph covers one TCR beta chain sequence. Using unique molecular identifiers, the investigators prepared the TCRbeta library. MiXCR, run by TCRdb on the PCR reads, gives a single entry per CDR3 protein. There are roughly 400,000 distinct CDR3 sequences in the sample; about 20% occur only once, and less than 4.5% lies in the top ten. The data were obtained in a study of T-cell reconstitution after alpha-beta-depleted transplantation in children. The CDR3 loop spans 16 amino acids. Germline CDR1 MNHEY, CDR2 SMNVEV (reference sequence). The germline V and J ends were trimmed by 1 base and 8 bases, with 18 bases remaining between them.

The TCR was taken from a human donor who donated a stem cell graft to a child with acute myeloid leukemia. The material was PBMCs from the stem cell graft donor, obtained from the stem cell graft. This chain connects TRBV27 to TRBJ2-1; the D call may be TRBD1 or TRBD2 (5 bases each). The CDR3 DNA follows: TGTGCCAGCAGTTTATGGGGGTCCTATCGTCCCCATGAGCAGTTCTTC. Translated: CASSLWGSYRPHEQFF.